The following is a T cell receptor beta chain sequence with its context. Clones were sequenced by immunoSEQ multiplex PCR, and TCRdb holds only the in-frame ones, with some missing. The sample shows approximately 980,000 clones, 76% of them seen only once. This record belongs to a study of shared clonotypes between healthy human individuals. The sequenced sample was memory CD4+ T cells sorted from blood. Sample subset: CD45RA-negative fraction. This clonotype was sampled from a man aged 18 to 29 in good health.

The CDR3 spells CASFRDRGSTEAFF. In DNA, the CDR3 is TGTGCCAGCTTTAGGGACAGGGGTTCCACTGAAGCTTTCTTT. This rearrangement joins TRBV5-5 to TRBJ1-1; 10 bases align to TRBD1. The CDR3 covers 14 residues. V gave up 7 bases and J gave up 4 bases; unmatched junction bases: 7. From germline, CDR1 is SGHKS and CDR2 YYEKEE (reference sequence). The entire variable domain, with the rest obtained from reference TRBV5-5 and TRBJ1-1, is as follows: DAGVTQSPTHLIKTRGQQVTLRCSPISGHKSVSWYQQVLGQGPQFIFQYYEKEERGRGNFPDRFSARQFPNYSSELNVNALLLGDSALYLCASFRDRGSTEAFFGQGTRLTVV.